The 9 T cell receptor beta chains reported below all come from one sample, sequenced in a study of T cells in Graves' hyperthyroidism and ophthalmopathy. Amplification yielded TCR beta CDR3 regions, with RNA transcripts as the source. During a first-round RT-PCR of the TCR CDR3, the HTBI primer set was used. TCRdb called the multiplex PCR reads again in MiXCR, with one record for every CDR3 protein. The sample has 96,000 or so distinct CDR3 sequences, 51% seen once. Sequenced material: blood. These receptors were collected from a woman in her thirties or forties with Graves' hyperthyroidism.

This clonotype is medium-sized by share. V and J are TRBV20-1 and TRBJ2-5, with 8 nucleotides matching TRBD1. Per the germline V gene, CDR1 is DFQATT and CDR2 is SNEGSKA (reference sequence). The CDR3 extends over 14 amino acids. V lost 3 bases, J lost 2 bases, and 5 bases stayed unmatched. The chain's CDR3 is CSASRTGGQETQYF. The CDR3 DNA is TGCAGTGCTAGTCGCACAGGGGGGCAAGAGACCCAGTACTTC.

The sample holds many counts of this clonotype. This sequence joins TRBV7-8 and TRBJ2-2; 8 bases align to TRBD2. Germline values: CDR1 SGHVS, CDR2 FQNEAQ. V shed 1 base, J shed 0 bases, and the junction held 7 bases outside the gene matches. The CDR3 has 18 residues. The CDR3 loop reads CASSLVGLDLANTGELFF. CDR3 DNA sequence: TGTGCCAGCAGCTTAGTGGGACTAGACCTCGCGAACACCGGGGAGCTGTTTTTT.

This clonotype was seen a handful of times. V usage is TRBV7-2 and J usage is TRBJ2-3, with a tentative D call TRBD2 (6 bases). This CDR3 region has 12 residues. Germline values: CDR1 SGHTA, CDR2 FQGNSA. V lost 4 bases and J 4 bases, leaving 6 bases between the germline ends. CDR3 protein: CASSWGADTQYF. The CDR3 DNA reads TGTGCCAGCAGCTGGGGGGCAGATACGCAGTATTTT.

This clonotype was recorded many times. J is TRBJ2-7 and V is TRBV10-3, with 12 bases lining up with TRBD2. The CDR3 extends over 17 amino acids. After removal of 3 bases from V and 5 bases from J, the junction contained 11 bases not matched to a gene. Germline-derived CDR1 and CDR2 are ENHRY and SYGVKD. DNA for the CDR3: TGTGCCATCAGTGACGGCTCCCGACTAGCGGGAGCAGACGAGCAGTACTTC. Its translation: CAISDGSRLAGADEQYF.

There are a few counts of this clonotype. The chain has TRBV30 and TRBJ1-4; no reliable D call. The CDR3 covers 13 residues. V was pared by 3 bases and J by 5 bases, with 10 bases between. The germline CDR1 and CDR2 sequences are GTSNPN and SVGIG (reference sequence). The CDR3 DNA reads as TGTGCCTGGAGCTACTCGGGAAATGAAAAACTGTTTTTT. It yields the protein CAWSYSGNEKLFF.

At least ten counts were recorded for this clonotype. V and J are TRBV4-1 and TRBJ2-7; D not certain. V lost 1 base and J lost 4, with 14 bases in between. Germline CDR1 and CDR2: MGHRA and YSYEKL. The CDR3 covers 15 residues. This CDR3 reads CASSQGGSGRYEQYF. CDR3 DNA: TGCGCCAGCAGCCAAGGGGGTTCTGGACGGTACGAGCAGTACTTC.

For this clonotype: Mismatch with germline at one junction end may stem from a read error. V and J are TRBV7-6 and TRBJ2-5; a possible D gene is TRBD1 (5 bases). This CDR3 is built from 14 residues. The germline CDR1 and CDR2 sequences are SGHVS and FNYEAQ. CDR3 in DNA: TGTGCCAGCAGCTTAGGTGGGGCAGGGAAGACCCGGTACTTC. Its protein product is CASSLGGAGKTRYF. Supplemented by reference TRBV7-6 and TRBJ2-5, the full variable domain reads GAGVSQSPRYKVTKRGQDVALRCDPISGHVSLYWYRQALGQGPEFLTYFNYEAQQDKSGLPNDRFSAERPEGSISTLTIQRTEQRDSAMYRCASSLGGAGKTRYFGPGTRLLVL.

To note about this clonotype: It is likely a read error: a sequence one base away is far more abundant. V is TRBV7-9 and J is TRBJ1-1; D gene uncertain. Germline V gene lookup returns CDR1 SEHNR and CDR2 FQNEAQ (reference sequence). The CDR3 extends over 13 amino acids. The CDR3 protein is CATSRAGNTDAFF. CDR3 sequence (DNA): TGTGCCACCAGCAGAGCGGGGAACACTGACGCTTTCTTT. Full variable domain (remainder filled in from reference TRBV7-9 and TRBJ1-1): DTGVSQNPRHKITKRGQNVTFRCDPISEHNRLYWYRQTLGQGPEFLTYFQNEAQLEKSRLLSDRFSAERPKGSFSTLEIQRTEQGDSAMYLCATSRAGNTDAFFGQGTRLTVV.

Of note for this clonotype: A much larger clone differs from this one at a single base, so this may be a read error. The CDR3 DNA reads TGTGCCAGCAGCGTAGTTATGAGCACTGAAGCTTTCTTT. This translates into CASSVVMSTEAFF. The J gene is TRBJ1-1, the V gene TRBV9; D unclear. This CDR3 spans 13 amino acids. Trimming removed 0 bases from V and 4 bases from J, with 7 bases in between. Per the germline V gene, CDR1 is SGDLS and CDR2 is YYNGEE.